The entry below gives a single T cell receptor beta chain sequence along with its context. Per germline, CDR1 LNHDA and CDR2 SQIVND (reference sequence). The V and J ends lost 8 bases and 1 base respectively, with 14 bases between them. The CDR3 extends over 14 amino acids. This sample was included in a study of OX40 agonist ivuxolimab in advanced cancers. In the study overall: Every 2 weeks, patients received ivuxolimab intravenously, dosed at 0.01 to 10 mg/kg.

Repertoires were generated with immunoSEQ multiplex PCR, while TCRdb's copy carries only in-frame clones and drops some. The table has 37,000 or so clones, about 90% seen once. This sequence originates from an adult with an advanced solid tumor such as melanoma, head and neck, liver or kidney cancer. The chain joins TRBV19 to TRBJ1-2; the D is unclear. Sequences were derived from CD4+ or CD8+ T cells sorted from blood, sampled in a trial of the OX40 agonist ivuxolimab. Here the CDR3 reads CASEHFMSNYGYTF. The CDR3 nucleotides read TGTGCCAGTGAGCACTTCATGAGTAACTATGGCTACACCTTC.